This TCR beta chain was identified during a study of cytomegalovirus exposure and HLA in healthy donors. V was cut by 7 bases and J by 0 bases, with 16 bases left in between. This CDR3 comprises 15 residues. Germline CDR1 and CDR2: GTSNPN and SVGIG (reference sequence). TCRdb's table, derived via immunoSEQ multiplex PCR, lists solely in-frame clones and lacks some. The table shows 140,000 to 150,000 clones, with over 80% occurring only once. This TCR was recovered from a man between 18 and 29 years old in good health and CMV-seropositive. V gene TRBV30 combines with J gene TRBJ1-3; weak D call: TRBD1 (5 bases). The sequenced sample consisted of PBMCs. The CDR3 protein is CAFSGGTLSGNTIYF. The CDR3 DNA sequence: TGTGCCTTCTCGGGGGGGACCCTCTCTGGAAACACCATATATTTT.